A few counts support the clone carrying this TCR beta chain. Some clones are missing from TCRdb's copy, which holds only in-frame ones; the method was immunoSEQ multiplex PCR. Found here are around 100,000 clones, approximately 94% of them singletons; the top ten hold 1% to 1.5%. The source of the sample is a study of siplizumab effects on memory and regulatory T cells. CDR1 MDHEN and CDR2 SYDVKM come from the germline V gene. CDR3 size: 10 residues. The V gene lost 10 bases and the J gene lost 6 bases, with 9 bases spanning the gap. The receptor's source is a human donor in good health. The genes are TRBV28 and TRBJ1-1; no firm D call. Sample: non-Treg CD4+ T cells sorted from blood. Here the CDR3 DNA reads TGTGCCACCCATCTGTCTGAAGCTTTCTTT. Residues: CATHLSEAFF. Variable domain in full (rest from reference TRBV28 and TRBJ1-1): DVKVTQSSRYLVKRTGEKVFLECVQDMDHENMFWYRQDPGLGLRLIYFSYDVKMKEKGDIPEGYSVSREKKERFSLILESASTNQTSMYLCATHLSEAFFGQGTRLTVV.